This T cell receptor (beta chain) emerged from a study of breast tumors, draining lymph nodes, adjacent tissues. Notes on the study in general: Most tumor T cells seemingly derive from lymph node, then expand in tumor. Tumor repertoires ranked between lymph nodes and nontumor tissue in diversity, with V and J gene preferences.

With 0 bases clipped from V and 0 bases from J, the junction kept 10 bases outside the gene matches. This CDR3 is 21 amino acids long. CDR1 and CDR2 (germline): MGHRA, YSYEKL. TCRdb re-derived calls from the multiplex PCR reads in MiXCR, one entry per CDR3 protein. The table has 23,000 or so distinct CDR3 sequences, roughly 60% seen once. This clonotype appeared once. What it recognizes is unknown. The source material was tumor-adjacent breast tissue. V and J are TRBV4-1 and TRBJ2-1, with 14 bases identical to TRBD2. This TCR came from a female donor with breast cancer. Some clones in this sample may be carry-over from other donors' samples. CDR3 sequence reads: CASSQDPPGLAGASSYNEQFF. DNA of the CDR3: TGCGCCAGCAGCCAAGATCCACCGGGACTAGCGGGGGCCAGCTCCTACAATGAGCAGTTCTTC.